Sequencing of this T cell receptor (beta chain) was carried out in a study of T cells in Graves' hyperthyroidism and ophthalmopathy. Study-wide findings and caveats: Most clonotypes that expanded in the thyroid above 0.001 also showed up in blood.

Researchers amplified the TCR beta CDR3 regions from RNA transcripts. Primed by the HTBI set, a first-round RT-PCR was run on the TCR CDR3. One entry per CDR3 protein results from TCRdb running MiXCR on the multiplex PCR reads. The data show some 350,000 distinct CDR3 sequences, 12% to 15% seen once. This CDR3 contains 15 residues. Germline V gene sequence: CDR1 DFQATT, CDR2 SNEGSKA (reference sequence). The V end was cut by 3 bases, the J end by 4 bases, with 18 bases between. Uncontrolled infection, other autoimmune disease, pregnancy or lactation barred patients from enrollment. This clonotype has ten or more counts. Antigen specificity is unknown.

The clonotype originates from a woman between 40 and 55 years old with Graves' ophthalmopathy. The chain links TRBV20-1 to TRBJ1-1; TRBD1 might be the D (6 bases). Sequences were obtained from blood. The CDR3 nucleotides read TGCAGTGCTAGCGCGGGGGGAGCGGGGGCCACTGAAGCTTTCTTT. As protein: CSASAGGAGATEAFF.